This T cell receptor beta chain was sequenced for a study of T cells in Graves' hyperthyroidism and ophthalmopathy. Broader study findings: Within blood appeared most thyroid clonotypes that had expanded above 0.001.

Inclusion characteristics of ophthalmopathy patients comprised a Clinical Activity Score of at least 3, a NOSPECS grade of at least 4, and duration under 3 months. A patient was excluded if there was uncontrolled infection, other autoimmune disease, pregnancy or lactation. PBMCs came from more than 8.5 ml fresh peripheral blood. Trimming pared 0 bases from V and 6 bases from J, leaving 22 bases between. The germline V gene encodes CDR1 DFQATT and CDR2 SNEGSKA (reference sequence). This CDR3 contains 17 residues. This clonotype has at least ten counts. Its cognate antigen is unknown. Amplification targeted TCR beta CDR3 regions from RNA transcripts. HTBI primers were employed in a first-round RT-PCR of the TCR CDR3. TCRdb redid the calling of the multiplex PCR reads with MiXCR, one entry per CDR3 protein. The sample shows some 370,000 distinct CDR3 sequences, roughly an eighth of them seen only once.

The sample was blood. This rearrangement joins TRBV20-1 to TRBJ2-3, with a weak D call TRBD2 (5 bases). The clonotype was recovered from a man aged 45 to 65 with Graves' ophthalmopathy. The CDR3 sequence: CSARDLGALTPGDTQYF. The CDR3, as DNA: TGCAGTGCTAGAGATCTGGGCGCGTTAACCCCGGGGGATACGCAGTATTTT.